Below, 18 T cell receptor beta chains from the same sample are listed, as sequenced in a study of T cell repertoires in cytomegalovirus infection. From the reads, TCRdb called clonotypes with MiXCR, one entry per CDR3 protein. The sample records approximately 590,000 distinct CDR3 sequences, 40% being singletons. These receptors' targets are unknown. Source: cultured PBMCs, taken from culture after CMV antigen stimulation. Receptors originate from a human donor in good health (CMV status not recorded). Some clones in this sample may be carry-over from other donors' samples.

This rearrangement joins TRBV12-3 or TRBV12-4 to TRBJ2-7; D call uncertain. This CDR3 is 14 amino acids long. V was clipped by 7 bases and J by 6 bases, with 19 bases between them. The CDR3 here is CASTHAFLLGEQYF. CDR3 nucleotide sequence: TGTGCCAGCACTCACGCTTTTCTTCTGGGCGAGCAGTACTTC.

V and J are TRBV20-1 and TRBJ2-6; TRBD1 is a possible D gene (6 bases). Per the germline V gene, CDR1 is DFQATT and CDR2 is SNEGSKA (reference sequence). This CDR3 region has 14 residues. V was shortened by 6 bases and J by 0 bases, with 9 bases between the two germline ends. Here the CDR3 DNA reads TGCAGTGCCAACAGGGACTCTGGGGCCAACGTCCTGACTTTC. Translation gives CSANRDSGANVLTF.

This clonotype was picked up a small number of times. The chain links TRBV6-1 to TRBJ1-2; no reliable D call. CDR1 MNHNS and CDR2 SASEGT come from the germline V gene. The V end lost 0 bases, the J end lost 5 bases, and 16 bases lay between the germline ends. This CDR3 spans 16 amino acids. The CDR3 coding sequence is TGTGCCAGCAGTGAAGCGCTTGGGTGGGCCTTATATGGCTACACCTTC. Its protein is CASSEALGWALYGYTF.

This rearrangement joins TRBV7-9 to TRBJ2-5; either TRBD1 or TRBD2 may fit D (5 bases each). V shed 8 bases and J shed 5 bases, with 21 bases lying between them. This CDR3 spans 15 amino acids. CDR1 SEHNR and CDR2 FQNEAQ come from the germline V gene (reference sequence). CDR3 amino acids: CASVTFGALGETQYF. CDR3 nucleotide sequence: TGTGCCAGCGTGACATTCGGGGCCCTCGGGGAGACCCAGTACTTC.

V gene TRBV12-5 combines with J gene TRBJ1-5, with D possibly matching TRBD1 (6 bases). CDR1 is LGHNT, CDR2 FRNRAP, per germline. The V gene lost 5 bases and the J gene lost 6 bases, with 11 bases spanning the gap. This CDR3 contains 13 residues. CDR3: CASGRTEIQPQHF. CDR3 nucleotides: TGTGCTAGTGGTAGGACAGAAATTCAGCCCCAGCATTTT.

This clonotype was counted at least ten times. The chain is built from TRBV20-1 and TRBJ1-4; no firm D call. Trimming pared 6 bases from V and 7 bases from J, leaving 15 bases between. Looked up from germline, CDR1 is DFQATT and CDR2 is SNEGSKA (reference sequence). This CDR3 is built from 13 residues. In DNA form, the CDR3 reads TGCAGTGCCCCCGGAGCAGCTTCTGAAAAACTGTTTTTT. Translation: CSAPGAASEKLFF.

There are many counts of this clonotype. This chain uses TRBV7-2 with TRBJ2-6; 8 nucleotides agree with TRBD2. The CDR3 covers 18 residues. Germline V gives CDR1 SGHTA, CDR2 FQGNSA. V trimming: 5 bases; J trimming: 2 bases; junction bases outside the gene matches: 11. The chain's CDR3 is CASSPMGLVSPGANVLTF. CDR3 DNA: TGTGCCAGCAGCCCCATGGGACTAGTCTCCCCTGGGGCCAACGTCCTGACTTTC.

In its sample, this clonotype was seen a few times. The rearrangement links TRBV4-1 to TRBJ2-7; D not resolved. Germline loops: CDR1 MGHRA, CDR2 YSYEKL. This CDR3 is 15 amino acids long. Trimming took 0 bases from V and 3 from J, leaving 12 bases between them. CDR3 nucleotides: TGCGCCAGCAGCCAAGATAACGACAAGATCTACGAGCAGTACTTC. Protein product: CASSQDNDKIYEQYF.

This clonotype came up a few times. The chain employs TRBV7-2 and TRBJ2-3, with D unresolved. Germline CDR1 and CDR2: SGHTA and FQGNSA. This CDR3 is built from 13 residues. V was trimmed by 4 bases and J by 4 bases, leaving 9 bases between them. CDR3 loop: CASSSLVADTQYF. DNA for the CDR3: TGTGCCAGCAGCTCGCTAGTCGCAGATACGCAGTATTTT.

The chain recombines TRBV19 with TRBJ1-5; D unclear. Germline-derived CDR1 and CDR2 are LNHDA and SQIVND (reference sequence). This CDR3 has 16 residues. Trimming cost V 6 bases and J 6 bases, with 21 bases left between them. The CDR3 bases are TGTGCCAGTAGAAGGAGCGCCCGATTGTCAGGTCAGCCCCAGCATTTT. As protein: CASRRSARLSGQPQHF.

The chain employs TRBV5-4 and TRBJ2-7, with D possibly matching TRBD2 (5 bases). From germline, CDR1 is SGHNT and CDR2 YYREEE (reference sequence). This CDR3 is built from 15 residues. V dropped 0 bases and J dropped 6 bases, with 16 bases sitting between them. The CDR3 DNA reads TGTGCCAGCAGCTTGGCAAGGTCAGGCCGGGGCGAGCAGTACTTC. The encoded protein is CASSLARSGRGEQYF.

CDR3 bases: TGCGCCAGCAGCTCCTCACCCGGGCTAGCGGGAGGAGATGAGCAGTTCTTC. Translated: CASSSSPGLAGGDEQFF. The chain joins TRBV5-1 to TRBJ2-1, with 11 bases identical to TRBD2. CDR1 and CDR2 from the germline V gene are SGHRS and YFSETQ. V was pared by 3 bases and J by 8 bases, with 13 bases of the junction left unmatched. The CDR3 is 17 residues long.

The chain links TRBV7-2 to TRBJ2-3, with 7 bases aligning to TRBD1. V shed 6 bases, J shed 0 bases, and the junction held 6 bases outside the gene matches. Germline V CDR1 and CDR2: SGHTA, FQGNSA. The CDR3 runs 15 residues. CDR3 in DNA: TGTGCCAGCAGGGGACAGTTCTACAGCACAGATACGCAGTATTTT. Encoded protein: CASRGQFYSTDTQYF.

The gene calls are TRBV27 and TRBJ1-5; 9 bases are a match to TRBD1. Germline values: CDR1 MNHEY, CDR2 SMNVEV (reference sequence). Trimming at V came to 6 bases and at J to 1 base, leaving 1 base not matched to a gene. The CDR3 extends over 14 amino acids. The CDR3 region has the DNA TGTGCCAGCAGGGACAGGGGAAGCAATCAGCCCCAGCATTTT. It codes for CASRDRGSNQPQHF.

The rearrangement joins TRBV10-3 to TRBJ2-7, with no clear D. Trimming took off 0 bases at V and 1 base at J, with 4 bases between the two ends. The CDR3 totals 13 residues. Germline CDR1 reads ENHRY; CDR2 reads SYGVKD. The CDR3 DNA reads as TGTGCCATCAGTGAGTCGGGGTCCTACGAGCAGTACTTC. Translation: CAISESGSYEQYF.

The J gene is TRBJ2-2, the V gene TRBV12-3 or TRBV12-4; possibly TRBD1 for D (5 bases). The V gene lost 6 bases and the J gene lost 1 base, with 12 bases spanning the gap. The CDR3 is made up of 15 amino acids. DNA of the CDR3: TGTGCCAGCAGCAGCAGAAGGGGGAACACCGGGGAGCTGTTTTTT. This translates into CASSSRRGNTGELFF.

The V and J genes are TRBV19 and TRBJ2-7, with 7 bases identical to TRBD1. V shed 3 bases, J shed 3 bases, and the junction held 5 bases outside the gene matches. CDR1 and CDR2 (germline): LNHDA, SQIVND (reference sequence). The CDR3 is made up of 14 amino acids. The CDR3: CASSIKGAIYEQYF. The CDR3 DNA reads as TGTGCCAGTAGTATCAAGGGGGCGATCTACGAGCAGTACTTC.

The genes are TRBV7-4 and TRBJ1-4; 10 nucleotides align to TRBD1. Germline CDR1 SGHVT, CDR2 SQSDAQ. The J segment lost 6 bases and the V segment lost 7 bases, leaving 5 bases of the junction unmatched. This CDR3 comprises 14 residues. The CDR3 region has the DNA TGTGCCAGCACCTGGACAGGGGGTCATGAAAAACTGTTTTTT. It encodes CASTWTGGHEKLFF. Full variable domain (remainder filled in from reference TRBV7-4 and TRBJ1-4): GAGVSQSPRYKVAKRGRDVALRCDSISGHVTLYWYRQTLGQGSEVLTYSQSDAQRDKSGRPSGRFSAERPERSVSTLKIQRTEQGDSAVYLCASTWTGGHEKLFFGSGTQLSVL.